This TCR beta chain was found in a study of T-cell reconstitution after alpha-beta-depleted transplantation in children. This clonotype occurred many times. Unique molecular identifiers were incorporated during preparation of the TCRbeta library. TCRdb reprocessed the PCR reads via MiXCR and lists one record per CDR3 protein. Among more than 550,000 distinct CDR3 sequences listed, 10% were seen once. The material was PBMCs from the stem cell graft donor, obtained from the stem cell graft. The source of this sequence is a human donor who donated a stem cell graft to a child with acute myeloid leukemia.

Written as DNA, the CDR3 is TGTGCCAGCAGTTTAGCGAGGGACACAGAGCAGTACTTC. Protein sequence: CASSLARDTEQYF. This rearrangement joins TRBV12-3 or TRBV12-4 to TRBJ2-7, with a tentative D call TRBD1 (6 bases). CDR3 length equals 13 residues. V was clipped by 0 bases and J by 7 bases, with 10 bases between them.